These T cell receptor beta chains were read from a single sample in a study of early T cells in non-severe SARS-CoV-2 infection. TCRdb recomputed calls from the 5' RACE reads with MiXCR, one row per CDR3 protein. The table includes about 35,000 distinct CDR3 sequences, less than 6% detected once. Sequenced here: whole blood, sampled at baseline. The receptors stem from an adult who was a healthcare worker with PCR-confirmed SARS-CoV-2 infection or an uninfected control (not recorded which). Each CDR3 is given with its conserved first and last residue. D genes are given only for firm matches. Only some rows state a clone size, as once, few, many or a class for expanded clones.

V gene: TRBV5-1; clone size: many; D gene: .; J gene: TRBJ2-6; CDR3 protein: CASSHVGNSGANVLTF; CDR3 DNA: TGCGCCAGCAGCCACGTTGGGAACTCTGGGGCCAACGTCCTGACTTTC
V gene: TRBV6-5; clone size: few; D gene: .; J gene: TRBJ1-2; CDR3 protein: CASKPWGDGGYTF; CDR3 DNA: TGTGCCAGCAAACCGTGGGGGGACGGTGGCTACACCTTC
V gene: TRBV29-1; clone size: many; D gene: .; J gene: TRBJ2-5; CDR3 protein: CSVEGWGLHRTQYF; CDR3 DNA: TGCAGCGTTGAAGGGTGGGGACTGCACCGGACCCAGTACTTC
V gene: TRBV20-1; clone size: .; D gene: .; J gene: TRBJ1-5; CDR3 protein: CSAIGRDQPQHF; CDR3 DNA: TGCAGTGCTATAGGACGCGATCAGCCCCAGCATTTT
V gene: TRBV3-1; clone size: many; D gene: TRBD1; J gene: TRBJ2-7; CDR3 protein: CASSHSGTGYYEQYF; CDR3 DNA: TGTGCCAGCAGCCATTCCGGGACAGGATACTACGAGCAGTACTTC
V gene: TRBV27; clone size: medium-sized; D gene: .; J gene: TRBJ2-1; CDR3 protein: CASSPWGNEQFF; CDR3 DNA: TGTGCCAGCAGTCCATGGGGCAATGAGCAGTTCTTC
V gene: TRBV9; clone size: many; D gene: .; J gene: TRBJ2-5; CDR3 protein: CASSRAGGRETQYF; CDR3 DNA: TGTGCCAGCAGCAGAGCAGGAGGGAGAGAGACCCAGTACTTC
V gene: TRBV10-3; clone size: many; D gene: TRBD1; J gene: TRBJ1-1; CDR3 protein: CAISPRGQDTEAFF; CDR3 DNA: TGTGCCATCAGCCCGAGGGGACAGGACACTGAAGCTTTCTTT
V gene: TRBV20-1; clone size: .; D gene: TRBD2; J gene: TRBJ2-5; CDR3 protein: CSARTSGRGQETQYF; CDR3 DNA: TGCAGTGCTAGAACTAGCGGGAGAGGGCAAGAGACCCAGTACTTC
V gene: TRBV29-1; clone size: .; D gene: .; J gene: TRBJ1-3; CDR3 protein: CSVAPQGISGNTIYF; CDR3 DNA: TGCAGCGTTGCACCCCAGGGCATCTCTGGAAACACCATATATTTT
V gene: TRBV7-3; clone size: many; D gene: .; J gene: TRBJ1-1; CDR3 protein: CASSLLNTEAFF; CDR3 DNA: TGTGCCAGCAGCTTACTAAACACTGAAGCTTTCTTT
V gene: TRBV6-1; clone size: .; D gene: .; J gene: TRBJ2-7; CDR3 protein: CASTDTYEQYF; CDR3 DNA: TGTGCCAGCACCGACACATACGAGCAGTACTTC
V gene: TRBV10-3; clone size: many; D gene: .; J gene: TRBJ2-1; CDR3 protein: CASQGGYEQFF; CDR3 DNA: TGTGCCAGCCAGGGAGGCTATGAGCAGTTCTTC
V gene: TRBV12-3/TRBV12-4; clone size: few; D gene: .; J gene: TRBJ1-5; CDR3 protein: CASSSGLGNQPQHF; CDR3 DNA: TGTGCCAGCAGTTCAGGGTTGGGCAATCAGCCCCAGCATTTT
V gene: TRBV4-1; clone size: many; D gene: .; J gene: TRBJ2-5; CDR3 protein: CASSQKETQYF; CDR3 DNA: TGCGCCAGCAGCCAGAAAGAGACCCAGTACTTC
V gene: TRBV7-7; clone size: many; D gene: TRBD1; J gene: TRBJ2-3; CDR3 protein: CASSPTGQRHTDTQYF; CDR3 DNA: TGTGCTAGCAGTCCGACAGGGCAGAGACACACAGATACGCAGTATTTT
V gene: TRBV6-5; clone size: many; D gene: TRBD2; J gene: TRBJ2-7; CDR3 protein: CASSPLAGEVGEQYF; CDR3 DNA: TGTGCCAGCAGCCCTCTAGCGGGAGAGGTCGGGGAGCAGTACTTC
V gene: TRBV30; clone size: many; D gene: .; J gene: TRBJ1-6; CDR3 protein: CAWNRGGSNSPLHF; CDR3 DNA: TGTGCCTGGAATAGGGGAGGGAGTAATTCACCCCTCCACTTT
V gene: TRBV7-2; clone size: many; D gene: TRBD2; J gene: TRBJ2-7; CDR3 protein: CASSPPGLAPYEQYF; CDR3 DNA: TGTGCCAGCAGCCCCCCGGGACTAGCCCCCTACGAGCAGTACTTC
V gene: TRBV12-3/TRBV12-4; clone size: few; D gene: .; J gene: TRBJ2-5; CDR3 protein: CASSPTGLPPQETQYF; CDR3 DNA: TGTGCCAGCAGCCCTACAGGGTTGCCCCCCCAAGAGACCCAGTACTTC
V gene: TRBV3-1; clone size: many; D gene: .; J gene: TRBJ1-5; CDR3 protein: CASSQGDNQPQHF; CDR3 DNA: TGTGCCAGCAGCCAAGGGGACAATCAGCCCCAGCATTTT
V gene: TRBV7-2; clone size: many; D gene: TRBD2; J gene: TRBJ2-3; CDR3 protein: CASSLGGLAGDTQYF; CDR3 DNA: TGTGCCAGCAGCTTAGGTGGGCTAGCGGGAGATACGCAGTATTTT
V gene: TRBV7-2; clone size: many; D gene: TRBD2; J gene: TRBJ2-1; CDR3 protein: CASRVGGGGPYNEQFF; CDR3 DNA: TGTGCCAGTCGTGTTGGCGGGGGGGGACCCTACAATGAGCAGTTCTTC
V gene: TRBV19; clone size: many; D gene: TRBD1; J gene: TRBJ2-1; CDR3 protein: CASGPGTAYNEQFF; CDR3 DNA: TGTGCCAGTGGGCCTGGGACAGCCTACAATGAGCAGTTCTTC
V gene: TRBV10-1; clone size: many; D gene: .; J gene: TRBJ2-1; CDR3 protein: CASSESIAGEQFF; CDR3 DNA: TGCGCCAGCAGTGAGTCGATTGCGGGTGAGCAGTTCTTC
V gene: TRBV4-2; clone size: many; D gene: TRBD2; J gene: TRBJ2-5; CDR3 protein: CASSQERGGGETQYF; CDR3 DNA: TGTGCCAGCAGCCAAGAGCGGGGGGGCGGAGAGACCCAGTACTTC
V gene: TRBV20-1; clone size: few; D gene: TRBD2; J gene: TRBJ2-1; CDR3 protein: CSALTLAGVSYNEQFF; CDR3 DNA: TGCAGTGCTCTGACCCTAGCGGGAGTATCCTACAATGAGCAGTTCTTC
V gene: TRBV7-2; clone size: .; D gene: .; J gene: TRBJ1-5; CDR3 protein: CASSLETVGNQPQHF; CDR3 DNA: TGTGCCAGCAGCTTAGAGACAGTCGGTAATCAGCCCCAGCATTTT
V gene: TRBV6-4; clone size: many; D gene: TRBD2; J gene: TRBJ2-1; CDR3 protein: CASSDLGGPDNEQFF; CDR3 DNA: TGTGCCAGCAGTGATTTGGGAGGGCCAGACAATGAGCAGTTCTTC
V gene: TRBV7-9; clone size: few; D gene: TRBD1; J gene: TRBJ2-7; CDR3 protein: CASSRPTGTGAYEQYF; CDR3 DNA: TGTGCCAGCAGCCGCCCCACCGGGACAGGGGCCTACGAGCAGTACTTC
V gene: TRBV7-9; clone size: many; D gene: .; J gene: TRBJ2-7; CDR3 protein: CASTREQTYEQYF; CDR3 DNA: TGTGCCAGCACCAGGGAGCAGACCTACGAGCAGTACTTC
V gene: TRBV11-2; clone size: many; D gene: .; J gene: TRBJ2-7; CDR3 protein: CASSLVRQAGEQYF; CDR3 DNA: TGTGCCAGCAGCTTAGTGAGGCAGGCCGGCGAGCAGTACTTC
V gene: TRBV29-1; clone size: .; D gene: .; J gene: TRBJ1-2; CDR3 protein: CSVHEPPYGYTF; CDR3 DNA: TGCAGCGTTCACGAACCCCCATATGGCTACACCTTC
V gene: TRBV24-1; clone size: many; D gene: .; J gene: TRBJ2-1; CDR3 protein: CATSDAGVGSYNEQFF; CDR3 DNA: TGTGCCACCAGTGATGCAGGGGTAGGTTCCTACAATGAGCAGTTCTTC
V gene: TRBV20-1; clone size: many; D gene: .; J gene: TRBJ2-7; CDR3 protein: CSARGHRNYEQYF; CDR3 DNA: TGCAGTGCTAGAGGACACCGCAACTACGAGCAGTACTTC
V gene: TRBV30; clone size: .; D gene: .; J gene: TRBJ2-7; CDR3 protein: CAWGLRDTRWKQYF; CDR3 DNA: TGTGCCTGGGGCCTCCGGGACACCCGTTGGAAGCAGTACTTC
V gene: TRBV7-2; clone size: many; D gene: .; J gene: TRBJ2-7; CDR3 protein: CASSHAGGYEQYF; CDR3 DNA: TGTGCCAGCAGCCATGCAGGAGGGTACGAGCAGTACTTC
V gene: TRBV5-1; clone size: many; D gene: .; J gene: TRBJ1-2; CDR3 protein: CASSFLYKRWTDRAEGYTF; CDR3 DNA: TGCGCCAGCAGCTTTTTATACAAGAGATGGACAGATAGGGCGGAAGGCTACACCTTC
V gene: TRBV18; clone size: .; D gene: .; J gene: TRBJ1-2; CDR3 protein: CASSPTRASGAYGYTF; CDR3 DNA: TGTGCCAGCTCACCAACCAGGGCCTCAGGAGCCTATGGCTACACCTTC
V gene: TRBV29-1; clone size: .; D gene: TRBD2; J gene: TRBJ2-3; CDR3 protein: CSAPAGAGADTQYF; CDR3 DNA: TGCAGCGCCCCAGCGGGGGCTGGGGCAGATACGCAGTATTTT
V gene: TRBV7-2; clone size: .; D gene: .; J gene: TRBJ1-2; CDR3 protein: CASSQQPLLYGYTF; CDR3 DNA: TGTGCCAGCAGCCAACAACCGCTCCTCTATGGCTACACCTTC
V gene: TRBV29-1; clone size: few; D gene: .; J gene: TRBJ1-4; CDR3 protein: CSVGNAGKLFF; CDR3 DNA: TGCAGCGTTGGAAACGCCGGAAAACTGTTTTTT